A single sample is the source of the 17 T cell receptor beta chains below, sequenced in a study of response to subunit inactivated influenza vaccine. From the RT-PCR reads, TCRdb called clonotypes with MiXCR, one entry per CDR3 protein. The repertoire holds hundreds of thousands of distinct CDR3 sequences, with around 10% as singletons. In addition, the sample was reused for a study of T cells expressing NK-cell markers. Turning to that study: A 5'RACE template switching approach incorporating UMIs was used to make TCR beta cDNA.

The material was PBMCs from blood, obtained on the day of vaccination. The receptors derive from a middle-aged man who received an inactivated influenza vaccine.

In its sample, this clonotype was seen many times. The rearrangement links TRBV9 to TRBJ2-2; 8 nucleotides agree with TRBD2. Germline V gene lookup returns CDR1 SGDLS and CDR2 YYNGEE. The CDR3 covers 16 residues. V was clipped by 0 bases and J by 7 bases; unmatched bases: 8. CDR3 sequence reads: CASSVGTAGVFGELFF. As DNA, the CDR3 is TGTGCCAGCAGCGTAGGGACAGCGGGAGTCTTCGGGGAGCTGTTTTTT.

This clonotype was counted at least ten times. CDR3 loop: CASTPSQTKNIQYF. CDR3 nucleotide sequence: TGTGCCAGCACCCCGTCCCAAACCAAAAACATTCAGTACTTC. The genes are TRBV7-2 and TRBJ2-4; D uncertain. The CDR3 loop spans 14 amino acids. V was pared by 7 bases and J by 2 bases, with 12 bases between. Per germline, CDR1 SGHTA and CDR2 FQGNSA.

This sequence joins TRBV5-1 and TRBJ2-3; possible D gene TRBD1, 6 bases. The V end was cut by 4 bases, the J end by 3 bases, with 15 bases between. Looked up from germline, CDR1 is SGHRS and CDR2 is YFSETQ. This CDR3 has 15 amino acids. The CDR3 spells CASSRQAEKTDTQYF. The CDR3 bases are TGCGCCAGCAGCCGACAGGCCGAGAAGACAGATACGCAGTATTTT.

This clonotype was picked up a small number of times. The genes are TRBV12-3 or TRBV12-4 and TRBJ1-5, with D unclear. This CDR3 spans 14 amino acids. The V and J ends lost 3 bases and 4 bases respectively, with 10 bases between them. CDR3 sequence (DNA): TGTGCCAGCAGTTTGACCGGTCGAAATCAGCCCCAGCATTTT. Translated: CASSLTGRNQPQHF.

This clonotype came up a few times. The CDR3, as DNA: TGCAGCGTTAAAGGGGGCACAGATACGCAGTATTTT. Translation: CSVKGGTDTQYF. V gene TRBV29-1 combines with J gene TRBJ2-3, with D tentatively TRBD1 (5 bases). The CDR3 consists of 12 residues. The V end lost 5 bases, the J end lost 1 base, and 7 bases lay between the germline ends. Germline lookup yields CDR1 SQVTM and CDR2 ANQGSEA.

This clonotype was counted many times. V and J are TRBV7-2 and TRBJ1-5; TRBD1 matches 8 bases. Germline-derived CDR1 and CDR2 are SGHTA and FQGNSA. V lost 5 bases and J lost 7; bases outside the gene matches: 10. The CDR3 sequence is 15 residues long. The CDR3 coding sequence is TGTGCCAGCAGCCCATCGACAGGGGTTGGACAGCCCCAGCATTTT. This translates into CASSPSTGVGQPQHF. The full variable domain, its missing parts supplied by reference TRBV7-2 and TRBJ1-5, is GAGVSQSPSNKVTEKGKDVELRCDPISGHTALYWYRQSLGQGLEFLIYFQGNSAPDKSGLPSDRFSAERTGGSVSTLTIQRTQQEDSAVYLCASSPSTGVGQPQHFGDGTRLSIL.

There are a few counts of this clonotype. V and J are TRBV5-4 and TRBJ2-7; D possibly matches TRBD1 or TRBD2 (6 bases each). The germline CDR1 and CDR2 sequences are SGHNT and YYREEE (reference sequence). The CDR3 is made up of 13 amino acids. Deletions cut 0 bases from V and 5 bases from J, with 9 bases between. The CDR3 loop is CASSLGGADEQYF. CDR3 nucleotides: TGTGCCAGCAGCTTGGGGGGGGCCGACGAGCAGTACTTC.

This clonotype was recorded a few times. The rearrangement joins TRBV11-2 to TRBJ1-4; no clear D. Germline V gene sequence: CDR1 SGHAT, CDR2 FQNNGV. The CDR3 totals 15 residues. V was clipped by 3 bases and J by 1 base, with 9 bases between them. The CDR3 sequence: CASSLMRQTNEKLFF. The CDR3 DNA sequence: TGTGCCAGCAGCTTGATGCGGCAAACTAATGAAAAACTGTTTTTT.

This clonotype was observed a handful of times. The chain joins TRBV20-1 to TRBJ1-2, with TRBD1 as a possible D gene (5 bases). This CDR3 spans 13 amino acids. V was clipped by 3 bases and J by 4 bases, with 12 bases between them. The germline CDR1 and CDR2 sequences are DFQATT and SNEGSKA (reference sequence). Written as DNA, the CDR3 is TGCAGTGCTAGTGCAGGGCGGGCCTATGGCTACACCTTC. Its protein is CSASAGRAYGYTF.

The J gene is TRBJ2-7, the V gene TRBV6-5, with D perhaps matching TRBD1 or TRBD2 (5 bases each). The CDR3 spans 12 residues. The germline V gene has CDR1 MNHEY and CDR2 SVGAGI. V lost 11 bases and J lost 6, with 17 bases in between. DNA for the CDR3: TGTGCCCCAGGGTGGGGAGAGGGCGAGCAGTACTTC. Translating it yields CAPGWGEGEQYF.

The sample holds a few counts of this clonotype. CDR3 loop: CSASESNEQFF. The CDR3 DNA is TGCAGTGCTAGCGAGTCCAATGAGCAGTTCTTC. The rearrangement uses TRBV20-1 and TRBJ2-1; D gene uncertain. V was clipped by 3 bases and J by 6 bases, with 6 bases between them. CDR1 and CDR2 (germline): DFQATT, SNEGSKA (reference sequence). This CDR3 contains 11 residues.

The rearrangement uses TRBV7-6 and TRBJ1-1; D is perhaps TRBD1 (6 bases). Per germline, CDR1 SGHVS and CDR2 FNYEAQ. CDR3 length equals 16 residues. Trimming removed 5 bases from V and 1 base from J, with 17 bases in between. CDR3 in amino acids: CASSLRGGGRNTEAFF. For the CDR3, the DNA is TGTGCCAGCAGCCTGAGGGGGGGCGGTCGGAACACTGAAGCTTTCTTT.

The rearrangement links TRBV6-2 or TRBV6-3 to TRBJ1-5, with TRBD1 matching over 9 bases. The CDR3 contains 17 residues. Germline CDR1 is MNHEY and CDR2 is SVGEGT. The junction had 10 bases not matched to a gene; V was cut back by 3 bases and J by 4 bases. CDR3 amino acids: CASSYSLGTGRNQPQHF. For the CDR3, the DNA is TGTGCCAGCAGTTATTCCCTTGGGACAGGGAGGAATCAGCCCCAGCATTTT.

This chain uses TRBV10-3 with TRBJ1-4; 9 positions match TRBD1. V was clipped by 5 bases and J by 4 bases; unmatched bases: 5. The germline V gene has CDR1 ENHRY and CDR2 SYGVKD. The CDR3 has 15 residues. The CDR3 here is CAISQDRGINEKLFF. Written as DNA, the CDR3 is TGTGCCATCAGTCAGGACAGGGGTATTAATGAAAAACTGTTTTTT.

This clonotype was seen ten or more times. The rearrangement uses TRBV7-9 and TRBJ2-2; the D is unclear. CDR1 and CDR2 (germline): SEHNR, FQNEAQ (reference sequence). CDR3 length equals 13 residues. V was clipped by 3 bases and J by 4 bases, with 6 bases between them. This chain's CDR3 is CASSFRGTGELFF. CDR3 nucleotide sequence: TGTGCCAGCAGCTTTAGAGGCACCGGGGAGCTGTTTTTT.

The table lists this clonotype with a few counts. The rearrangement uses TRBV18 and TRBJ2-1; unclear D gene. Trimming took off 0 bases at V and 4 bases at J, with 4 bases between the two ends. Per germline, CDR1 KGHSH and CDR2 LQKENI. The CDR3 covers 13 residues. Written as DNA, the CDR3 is TGTGCCAGCTCACCACCCCTGTACAATGAGCAGTTCTTC. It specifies CASSPPLYNEQFF.

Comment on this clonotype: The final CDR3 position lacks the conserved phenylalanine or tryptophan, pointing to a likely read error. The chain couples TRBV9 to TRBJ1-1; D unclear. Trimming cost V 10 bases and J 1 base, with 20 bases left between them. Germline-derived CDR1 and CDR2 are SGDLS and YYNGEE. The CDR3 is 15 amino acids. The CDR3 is CAHVRSSQKNTEAFI. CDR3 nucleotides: TGTGCCCATGTCAGATCTTCGCAGAAGAACACTGAAGCTTTCATT.